These 2 T cell receptor beta chains were sequenced from one sample in a study of response to subunit inactivated influenza vaccine (dated by TCRdb to 2016 to 2019). To prepare the library, RT-PCR was applied. These reads were obtained on an Illumina HiSeq 2500. Clones were called with MiXCR by TCRdb after fastp trimmed the public reads at Q25, and only in-frame beta chains were retained. CDR3 protein sequences are deduplicated, and each keeps its most common genes and DNA. For this sample there are roughly 780,000 distinct CDR3 sequences; less than 20% appear just once. The leading ten clones occupy approximately 10% of the sample. The specimen comprised PBMCs from blood, sampled about 5 days after vaccination. Receptors originate from a man aged 45-65 years who received an inactivated influenza vaccine. Donor details come from another sample of the same person, matched by shared clones.

The gene calls are TRBV5-5 and TRBJ2-2; no clear D gene. Germline V gene data show CDR1 as SGHKS and CDR2 as YYEKEE (reference sequence). V lost 3 bases and J lost 0, with 9 bases in between. The CDR3 has 15 residues. DNA of the CDR3: TGTGCCAGCAGCTCTTCTAGGACGAACACCGGGGAGCTGTTTTTT. This sequence encodes CASSSSRTNTGELFF. The whole variable domain, filled in from reference TRBV5-5 and TRBJ2-2, reads DAGVTQSPTHLIKTRGQQVTLRCSPISGHKSVSWYQQVLGQGPQFIFQYYEKEERGRGNFPDRFSARQFPNYSSELNVNALLLGDSALYLCASSSSRTNTGELFFGEGSRLTVL.

This sequence joins TRBV6-5 and TRBJ2-1, with 8 bases fitting TRBD2. This CDR3 has 16 amino acids. The trim removed 2 bases at V and 1 base at J, leaving 4 bases unmatched. CDR1 is MNHEY, CDR2 SVGAGI, per germline. This CDR3 is CASSYKAGGSYNEQFF. The DNA for the CDR3 is TGTGCCAGCAGTTACAAGGCGGGAGGATCCTACAATGAGCAGTTCTTC.